The 29 T cell receptor beta chains in this list originate from one sample, sequenced in a study of blood T cell repertoires in COVID-19 (dated by TCRdb to about 2020). Library prep was done by the immunoSEQ multiplex PCR assay. TCRdb holds this immuneACCESS table with in-frame rearrangements only. Some clones are missing; in checked studies, unresolved V genes explain under half, and the rest has no known cause. In this sample the table shows 250,000 to 350,000 clones, around 85% of which occur a single time. Clones ranked in the top ten supply roughly 1.5% of the sample. Sequenced material: peripheral blood. The receptors come from a human donor with COVID-19, enrolled during active disease. The donor label of this sample is uncertain.

The V call is TRBV7-9, the J call TRBJ2-2; 7 nucleotides match TRBD1. This CDR3 spans 15 amino acids. From germline, CDR1 is SEHNR and CDR2 FQNEAQ (reference sequence). With V trimmed by 5 bases and J by 2 bases, 5 bases remained unmatched. As DNA, the CDR3 is TGTGCCAGCAGCCCACGGGACAGTAACACCGGGGAGCTGTTTTTT. It codes for CASSPRDSNTGELFF.

The chain combines TRBV28 with TRBJ2-4, with 8 bases identical to TRBD1. This CDR3 has 14 residues. J gave up 12 bases and V 5 bases, and 12 bases lay outside the gene matches. Germline assignment: CDR1 MDHEN and CDR2 SYDVKM. This CDR3 is CASSPPGADRGQYF. The CDR3 DNA follows: TGTGCCAGCAGTCCCCCCGGAGCCGACAGGGGTCAGTACTTC.

The CDR3 is CASSLTQRFEQFF. The DNA for the CDR3 is TGTGCCAGCAGCTTAACGCAGCGGTTTGAGCAGTTCTTC. The chain recombines TRBV11-3 with TRBJ2-1; D possibly corresponds to TRBD2 (5 bases). The CDR3 runs to 13 residues. V was shortened by 2 bases and J by 9 bases, with 11 bases between the two germline ends. Germline CDR1 is SGHNT and CDR2 is YENEEA. The whole variable domain, remainder taken from reference TRBV11-3 and TRBJ2-1, is EAGVVQSPRYKIIEKKQPVAFWCNPISGHNTLYWYLQNLGQGPELLIRYENEEAVDDSQLPKDRFSAERLKGVDSTLKIQPAELGDSAVYLCASSLTQRFEQFFGPGTRLTVL.

This clone occurred once. DNA for the CDR3: TGTGCCAGCAGCCAACCGGTACCCGGTCTCTCCTACGAGCAGTACTTC. The encoded protein is CASSQPVPGLSYEQYF. The chain recombines TRBV3-1 (or the pseudogene TRBV3-2) with TRBJ2-7; D not certain. The ends were cut back, 2 bases at V and 0 bases at J, with 14 bases in the middle. The V gene's germline CDR1 is LGHDT and CDR2 YNNKEL (reference sequence). The CDR3 contains 16 residues.

The CDR3 loop is CASSPGVRYEQYF. CDR3 DNA: TGTGCCAGCAGTCCAGGGGTGAGGTACGAGCAGTACTTC. The chain couples TRBV6-5 to TRBJ2-7, with a weak D call TRBD1 (6 bases). Trimming cost V 5 bases and J 4 bases, with 12 bases left between them. The CDR3 runs 13 residues. The germline V gene has CDR1 MNHEY and CDR2 SVGAGI.

In nucleotides, the CDR3 is TGTGCCAGCAGTTATTCCCAGGACTATGGCTACACCTTC. Protein product: CASSYSQDYGYTF. This chain connects TRBV6-2 or TRBV6-3 to TRBJ1-2; D not certain. The V gene's germline CDR1 is MNHEY and CDR2 SVGEGT. V was cut by 3 bases and J by 3 bases, with 8 bases left in between. This CDR3 has 13 amino acids.

The chain couples TRBV11-1 to TRBJ2-6; the D is unclear. The CDR3 has 15 amino acids. V lost 4 bases and J lost 0, with 7 bases in between. Germline CDR1 is SGHAT and CDR2 is FQDESV (reference sequence). The CDR3 is CASSSLNSGANVLTF. The CDR3 DNA follows: TGTGCCAGCAGCTCTCTTAACTCTGGGGCCAACGTCCTGACTTTC.

The gene calls are TRBV2 and TRBJ2-1, with 7 bases lining up with TRBD1. The germline V gene has CDR1 SNHLY and CDR2 FYNNEI. The CDR3 runs 14 residues. With 4 bases clipped from V and 9 bases from J, the junction kept 9 bases outside the gene matches. CDR3 bases: TGTGCCAGCAGTGGACAGGGACGGTTGATTGAGCAGTTCTTC. Translated: CASSGQGRLIEQFF.

This clone was seen more than once but under ten times. The chain employs TRBV7-2 and TRBJ2-7; a possible D gene is TRBD1 (8 bases). The CDR3 is 15 residues long. V gave up 5 bases and J gave up 0 bases, with 14 bases separating them. The germline V gene has CDR1 SGHTA and CDR2 FQGNSA. The CDR3: CASSQQGGSSYEQYF. The CDR3 DNA reads as TGTGCCAGCAGCCAACAGGGGGGGAGCTCCTACGAGCAGTACTTC.

J is TRBJ1-1 and V is TRBV30; D gene uncertain. Germline V gene data show CDR1 as GTSNPN and CDR2 as SVGIG (reference sequence). CDR3 length: 12 amino acids. V lost 0 bases and J lost 5, with 7 bases in between. Here the CDR3 DNA reads TGTGCCTGGAGTGTTGGGAGTACTGAAGCTTTCTTT. Its translation is CAWSVGSTEAFF.

This chain uses TRBV5-6 with TRBJ1-2; 8 bases align to TRBD1. Germline CDR1 reads SGHDT; CDR2 reads YYEEEE. CDR3 size: 15 residues. The trim removed 6 bases at V and 4 bases at J, leaving 11 bases unmatched. CDR3 protein: CASNRESGQGYGYTF. CDR3 coding DNA: TGTGCCAGCAACCGGGAAAGTGGACAGGGCTATGGCTACACCTTC.

This rearrangement joins TRBV7-3 to TRBJ1-2, with 8 bases fitting TRBD1. The CDR3 has 15 amino acids. After removal of 4 bases from V and 5 bases from J, the junction contained 9 bases not matched to a gene. CDR1 and CDR2 (germline): SGHTA, FQGTGA. CDR3 loop: CASSSGQGQGYGYTF. The CDR3 DNA reads TGTGCCAGCAGCTCCGGACAGGGCCAAGGATATGGCTACACCTTC.

The genes are TRBV30 and TRBJ1-1; 8 positions match TRBD1. Per the germline V gene, CDR1 is GTSNPN and CDR2 is SVGIG (reference sequence). There are 14 residues in the CDR3. J gave up 5 bases and V 0 bases, and 5 bases lay outside the gene matches. Here the CDR3 reads CAWSVGQGRTEAFF. In nucleotides, the CDR3 is TGTGCCTGGAGTGTCGGACAGGGACGAACTGAAGCTTTCTTT.

The genes are TRBV18 and TRBJ1-5; weak D call: TRBD1 (6 bases). The germline V gene has CDR1 KGHSH and CDR2 LQKENI. The CDR3 has 16 residues. Deletions cut 4 bases from V and 2 bases from J, with 15 bases between. The DNA for the CDR3 is TGTGCCAGCTCACGAAACAGGGAGGGTGGCAATCAGCCCCAGCATTTT. Amino acid sequence: CASSRNREGGNQPQHF.

This chain uses TRBV28 with TRBJ1-6; no clear D gene. From germline, CDR1 is MDHEN and CDR2 SYDVKM. The CDR3 has 15 residues. Trimming took 4 bases from V and 0 from J, leaving 7 bases between them. The chain's CDR3 is CASSSGNSYNSPLHF. For the CDR3, the DNA is TGTGCCAGCAGTTCCGGGAACTCCTATAATTCACCCCTCCACTTT. The complete variable domain, with remaining parts taken from reference TRBV28 and TRBJ1-6, reads DVKVTQSSRYLVKRTGEKVFLECVQDMDHENMFWYRQDPGLGLRLIYFSYDVKMKEKGDIPEGYSVSREKKERFSLILESASTNQTSMYLCASSSGNSYNSPLHFGNGTRLTVT.

This sequence joins TRBV18 and TRBJ2-2, with 9 bases matching TRBD2. V shed 2 bases and J 2 bases; nucleotides not matched to a gene: 3. Looked up from germline, CDR1 is KGHSH and CDR2 is LQKENI. The CDR3 covers 16 residues. CDR3 sequence: CASSPAGGTNTGELFF. In DNA form, the CDR3 reads TGTGCCAGCTCACCAGCGGGGGGGACAAACACCGGGGAGCTGTTTTTT. Full variable domain (remainder filled in from reference TRBV18 and TRBJ2-2): NAGVMQNPRHLVRRRGQEARLRCSPMKGHSHVYWYRQLPEEGLKFMVYLQKENIIDESGMPKERFSAEFPKEGPSILRIQQVVRGDSAAYFCASSPAGGTNTGELFFGEGSRLTVL.

This clone has ten or more counts. The genes are TRBV2 and TRBJ2-3; unclear D gene. The CDR3 loop spans 15 amino acids. Germline CDR1 is SNHLY and CDR2 is FYNNEI. The V and J ends lost 5 bases and 0 bases respectively, with 12 bases between them. The CDR3 loop reads CASSSGGPSTDTQYF. CDR3 DNA: TGTGCCAGCAGTTCCGGCGGTCCTAGCACAGATACGCAGTATTTT.

Concerning this clone itself: The same CDR3 is also encoded by other DNA sequences in this sample. V is TRBV5-1 and J is TRBJ2-7, with 7 positions matching TRBD2. CDR3 size: 14 residues. The ends lost 2 bases at V and 2 bases at J; junction bases unmatched: 4. CDR1 is SGHRS and CDR2 is YFSETQ in the germline V gene. The CDR3: CASSFLGGTYEQYF. The CDR3 bases are TGCGCCAGCAGCTTCCTCGGGGGGACCTACGAGCAGTACTTC.

The gene calls are TRBV27 and TRBJ2-3, with a weak D call TRBD1 (5 bases). The CDR3 contains 17 residues. Germline-derived CDR1 and CDR2 are MNHEY and SMNVEV (reference sequence). With 3 bases removed from V and 0 bases from J, the gap between germline ends came to 16 bases. The CDR3 sequence is CASSFLATVHSTDTQYF. The CDR3 region has the DNA TGTGCCAGCAGTTTTCTGGCGACAGTTCATAGCACAGATACGCAGTATTTT.

The chain is built from TRBV9 and TRBJ2-2, with 9 bases matching TRBD2. The V segment lost 0 bases and the J segment 2 bases; nucleotides outside the gene matches: 8. CDR1 and CDR2 from the germline V gene are SGDLS and YYNGEE. This CDR3 comprises 18 residues. CDR3 region: CASSVGGSGSQNTGELFF. In DNA form, the CDR3 reads TGTGCCAGCAGCGTAGGGGGTAGCGGGAGTCAAAACACCGGGGAGCTGTTTTTT.

The V and J genes are TRBV5-6 and TRBJ2-3, with 8 bases identical to TRBD1. The CDR3 sequence is 18 residues long. J was trimmed by 1 base and V by 2 bases; bases with no gene match: 12. In germline, CDR1 is SGHDT, CDR2 YYEEEE. As DNA, the CDR3 is TGTGCCAGCAGCTTTCGTCGCCAACAGGGGGTAGGCACAGATACGCAGTATTTT. Protein sequence: CASSFRRQQGVGTDTQYF.

This clone was observed a handful of times. The chain couples TRBV7-2 to TRBJ2-1; tentatively, D is TRBD2 (5 bases). The CDR3 length is 15 residues. Germline V lookup: CDR1 SGHTA, CDR2 FQGNSA. The V gene lost 2 bases and the J gene lost 8 bases, with 16 bases spanning the gap. CDR3 in amino acids: CASSLMDSMGYEQFF. The CDR3 DNA sequence: TGTGCCAGCAGCTTAATGGACTCGATGGGCTATGAGCAGTTCTTC. The variable domain in full, completed from reference TRBV7-2 and TRBJ2-1, reads GAGVSQSPSNKVTEKGKDVELRCDPISGHTALYWYRQSLGQGLEFLIYFQGNSAPDKSGLPSDRFSAERTGGSVSTLTIQRTQQEDSAVYLCASSLMDSMGYEQFFGPGTRLTVL.

The chain joins TRBV19 to TRBJ2-3; 8 nucleotides match TRBD2. This CDR3 has 15 residues. With 6 bases clipped from V and 0 bases from J, the junction kept 5 bases outside the gene matches. Germline CDR1 LNHDA, CDR2 SQIVND (reference sequence). The CDR3 sequence is CASRRLARSTDTQYF. CDR3 nucleotide sequence: TGTGCCAGTAGGAGACTAGCGCGCAGCACAGATACGCAGTATTTT.

V and J are TRBV19 and TRBJ1-4, with a possible D match to TRBD1 (6 bases). CDR3 length equals 17 residues. V shed 5 bases and J shed 2 bases, with 18 bases lying between them. Germline V gene sequence: CDR1 LNHDA, CDR2 SQIVND (reference sequence). CDR3: CASSGKAGVVTNEKLFF. DNA of the CDR3: TGTGCCAGTAGTGGCAAGGCAGGGGTGGTGACTAATGAAAAACTGTTTTTT.

The chain has TRBV18 and TRBJ2-7; 7 bases agree with TRBD1. The CDR3 is 14 residues long. J lost 4 bases, V lost 1 base, and 4 bases had no gene match. Germline V lookup: CDR1 KGHSH, CDR2 LQKENI. DNA of the CDR3: TGTGCCAGCTCACCACAGGGGGCAAGGTACGAGCAGTACTTC. It yields the protein CASSPQGARYEQYF.

This clone was detected only once. The chain uses TRBV3-1 (or the pseudogene TRBV3-2) and TRBJ2-5, with TRBD1 matching 9 bases. The CDR3 runs to 16 residues. Germline CDR1 and CDR2: LGHDT and YNNKEL (reference sequence). The ends lost 0 bases at V and 4 bases at J; junction bases unmatched: 6. CDR3 in DNA: TGTGCCAGCAGCCAAGAGGTAACAGGGGGCTTAGAGACCCAGTACTTC. Translation: CASSQEVTGGLETQYF.

The chain links TRBV7-2 to TRBJ1-2; 10 nucleotides line up with TRBD1. The CDR3 extends over 14 amino acids. Germline V gene sequence: CDR1 SGHTA, CDR2 FQGNSA. J was trimmed by 7 bases and V by 7 bases; bases with no gene match: 9. The CDR3 sequence is CASTIDRGLFGYTF. For the CDR3, the DNA is TGTGCCAGCACTATAGACAGGGGGCTGTTTGGCTACACCTTC.

This clone came up once. The rearrangement uses TRBV7-2 and TRBJ1-1, with D unclear. Trimming took off 5 bases at V and 1 base at J, with 11 bases between the two ends. The germline gives CDR1 SGHTA, CDR2 FQGNSA. The CDR3 has 14 amino acids. The CDR3 is CASSIGSSNTEAFF. The CDR3 coding sequence is TGTGCCAGCAGCATCGGGTCCTCGAACACTGAAGCTTTCTTT.

This chain uses TRBV19 with TRBJ2-3; 13 nucleotides match TRBD2. Germline V lookup: CDR1 LNHDA, CDR2 SQIVND (reference sequence). This CDR3 spans 18 amino acids. Trimming removed 1 base from V and 5 bases from J; junction bases left unmatched: 9. The CDR3 spells CASSIAVRLAGGIDTQYF. In nucleotides, the CDR3 is TGTGCCAGTAGTATAGCCGTCCGACTAGCGGGAGGTATAGATACGCAGTATTTT.